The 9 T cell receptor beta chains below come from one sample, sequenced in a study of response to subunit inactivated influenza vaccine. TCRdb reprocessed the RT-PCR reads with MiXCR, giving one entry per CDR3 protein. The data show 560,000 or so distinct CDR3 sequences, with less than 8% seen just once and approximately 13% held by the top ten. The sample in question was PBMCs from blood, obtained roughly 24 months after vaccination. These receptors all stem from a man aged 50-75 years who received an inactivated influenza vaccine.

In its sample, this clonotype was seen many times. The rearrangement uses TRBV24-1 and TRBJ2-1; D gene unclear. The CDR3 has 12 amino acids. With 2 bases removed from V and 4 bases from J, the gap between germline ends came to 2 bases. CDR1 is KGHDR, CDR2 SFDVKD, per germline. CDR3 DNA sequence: TGTGCCACCAGTGATTATTACAATGAGCAGTTCTTC. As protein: CATSDYYNEQFF.

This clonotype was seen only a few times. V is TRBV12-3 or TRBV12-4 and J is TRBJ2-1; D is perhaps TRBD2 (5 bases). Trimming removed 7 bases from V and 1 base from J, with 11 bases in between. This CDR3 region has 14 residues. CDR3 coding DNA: TGTGCCAGCACCTTGGGAGTTTCCTACAATGAGCAGTTCTTC. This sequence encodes CASTLGVSYNEQFF.

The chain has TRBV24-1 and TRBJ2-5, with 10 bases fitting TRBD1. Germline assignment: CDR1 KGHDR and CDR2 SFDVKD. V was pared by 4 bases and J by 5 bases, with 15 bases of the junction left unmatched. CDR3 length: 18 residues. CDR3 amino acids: CATSEAGTGVRSRETQYF. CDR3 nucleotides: TGTGCCACCAGTGAAGCCGGGACAGGGGTTCGTTCACGGGAGACCCAGTACTTC.

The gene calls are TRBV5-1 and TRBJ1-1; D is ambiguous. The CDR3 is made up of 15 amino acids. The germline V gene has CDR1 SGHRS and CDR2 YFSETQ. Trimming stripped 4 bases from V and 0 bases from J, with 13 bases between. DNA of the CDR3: TGCGCCAGCAGCCCGTCGTCAAGCCTGAACACTGAAGCTTTCTTT. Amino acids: CASSPSSSLNTEAFF.

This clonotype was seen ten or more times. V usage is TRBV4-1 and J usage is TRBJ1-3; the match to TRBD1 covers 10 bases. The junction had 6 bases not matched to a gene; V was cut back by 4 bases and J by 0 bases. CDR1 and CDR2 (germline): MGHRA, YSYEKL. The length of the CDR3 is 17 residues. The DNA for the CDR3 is TGCGCCAGCAGCCTTGGGGACAGGGGCCACTCTGGAAACACCATATATTTT. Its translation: CASSLGDRGHSGNTIYF.

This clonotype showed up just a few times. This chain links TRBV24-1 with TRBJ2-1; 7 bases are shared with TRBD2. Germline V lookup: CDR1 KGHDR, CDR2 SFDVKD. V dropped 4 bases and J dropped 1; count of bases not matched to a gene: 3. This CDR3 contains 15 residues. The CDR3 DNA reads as TGTGCCACCAGTGAAATTAGCGGGTCCTACAATGAGCAGTTCTTC. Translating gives CATSEISGSYNEQFF.

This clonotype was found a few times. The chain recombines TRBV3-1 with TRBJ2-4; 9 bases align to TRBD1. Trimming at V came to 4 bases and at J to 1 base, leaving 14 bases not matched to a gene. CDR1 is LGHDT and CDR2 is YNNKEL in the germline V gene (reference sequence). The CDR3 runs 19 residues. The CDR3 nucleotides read TGTGCCAGCAGCCGAAACAGGGGGCGATTGATAGGGGCCAAAAACATTCAGTACTTC. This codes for CASSRNRGRLIGAKNIQYF.

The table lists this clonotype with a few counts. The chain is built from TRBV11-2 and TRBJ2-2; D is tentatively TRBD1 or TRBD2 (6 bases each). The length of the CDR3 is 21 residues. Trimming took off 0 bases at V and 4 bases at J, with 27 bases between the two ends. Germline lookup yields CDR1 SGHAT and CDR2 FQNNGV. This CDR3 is CASSLDIGDWGRGRGTGELFF. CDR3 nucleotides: TGTGCCAGCAGCTTAGATATTGGGGACTGGGGCAGGGGACGTGGCACCGGGGAGCTGTTTTTT.

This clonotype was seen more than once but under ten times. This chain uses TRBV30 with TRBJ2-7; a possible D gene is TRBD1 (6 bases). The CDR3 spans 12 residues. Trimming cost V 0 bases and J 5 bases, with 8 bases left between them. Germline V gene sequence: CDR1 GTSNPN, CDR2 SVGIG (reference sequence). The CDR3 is CAWSVQGNEQYF. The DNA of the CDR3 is TGTGCCTGGAGTGTACAGGGTAACGAGCAGTACTTC.